The 27 T cell receptor beta chains listed next were all sequenced from one sample in a study of response to subunit inactivated influenza vaccine. Each CDR3 protein is one row after TCRdb ran MiXCR on the RT-PCR reads. The repertoire holds roughly 700,000 distinct CDR3 sequences, with roughly 14% as singletons. The input for sequencing was PBMCs from blood, taken around two weeks before vaccination. The receptors were sampled from a man between 50 and 59 years old who received an inactivated influenza vaccine.

This clonotype was counted many times. The genes are TRBV25-1 and TRBJ2-4; D is undetermined. The germline gives CDR1 MGHDK, CDR2 SYGVNS. This CDR3 comprises 12 residues. V lost 5 bases, J lost 7 bases, and 9 bases lay in between. In DNA, the CDR3 is TGTGCCAGCAGTCAAAGTGGGAACATTCAGTACTTC. Translation gives CASSQSGNIQYF.

This clonotype was observed many times. This chain connects TRBV6-5 to TRBJ2-7, with unresolved D. Germline values: CDR1 MNHEY, CDR2 SVGAGI. Trimming pared 0 bases from V and 0 bases from J, leaving 6 bases between. The CDR3 has 14 residues. In nucleotides, the CDR3 is TGTGCCAGCAGTTACTCCAGGAGCTCCTACGAGCAGTACTTC. Encoded protein: CASSYSRSSYEQYF.

This clonotype was detected only a few times. The chain couples TRBV20-1 to TRBJ2-1; no clear D. The CDR3 runs 14 residues. V was shortened by 3 bases and J by 1 base, with 10 bases between the two germline ends. Germline CDR1 and CDR2: DFQATT and SNEGSKA (reference sequence). The CDR3 sequence: CSASLASSYNEQFF. CDR3 DNA: TGCAGTGCTAGTTTGGCGAGTTCCTACAATGAGCAGTTCTTC.

CDR3 DNA sequence: TGTGCCAGCAGCAGCAGTGGCCCTAACTATGGCTACACCTTC. It translates to CASSSSGPNYGYTF. This chain joins TRBV12-3 or TRBV12-4 and TRBJ1-2, with D unclear. The V gene lost 6 bases and the J gene lost 0 bases, with 11 bases spanning the gap. The CDR3 has 14 residues.

This clonotype was picked up a small number of times. This chain uses TRBV20-1 with TRBJ2-7; D gene ambiguous. Germline-derived CDR1 and CDR2 are DFQATT and SNEGSKA (reference sequence). This CDR3 spans 14 amino acids. Between the trimmed V and J ends, which lost 4 bases and 4 bases, there was a span of 17 bases. The CDR3 reads CSANSQNAIYEQYF. CDR3 sequence (DNA): TGCAGTGCTAACTCCCAAAATGCGATTTACGAGCAGTACTTC.

This clonotype came up many times. The genes are TRBV4-1 and TRBJ2-5, with D perhaps being TRBD1 or TRBD2 (5 bases each). V was trimmed by 4 bases and J by 2 bases, leaving 11 bases between them. CDR1 and CDR2 (germline): MGHRA, YSYEKL. The CDR3 is 14 amino acids. CDR3 residues: CASSRGRLQETQYF. The CDR3 DNA reads TGCGCCAGCAGCCGGGGACGGCTTCAAGAGACCCAGTACTTC.

This clonotype was seen a few times. The chain combines TRBV4-3 with TRBJ2-5, with 9 bases fitting TRBD2. Germline V gives CDR1 LGHNA, CDR2 YSLEER. The CDR3 runs to 16 residues. V trimming: 6 bases; J trimming: 2 bases; junction bases outside the gene matches: 10. The CDR3 DNA reads TGCGCCAGCAGTCCCCTTGCGGGGGGGATGCAAGAGACCCAGTACTTC. Translating it yields CASSPLAGGMQETQYF.

This clonotype occurred a few times. The rearrangement joins TRBV5-1 to TRBJ2-1; 12 nucleotides align to TRBD1. From germline, CDR1 is SGHRS and CDR2 YFSETQ. There are 15 residues in the CDR3. V lost 4 bases and J lost 8; bases outside the gene matches: 7. DNA for the CDR3: TGCGCCAGCAGCCCCGGGACAGGGGGCGTCCATGAGCAGTTCTTC. This encodes CASSPGTGGVHEQFF.

V gene TRBV7-9 combines with J gene TRBJ2-7, with a weak D call TRBD1 (8 bases). Germline assignment: CDR1 SEHNR and CDR2 FQNEAQ (reference sequence). The CDR3 has 14 residues. V was pared by 5 bases and J by 5 bases, with 16 bases between. The CDR3 protein is CASSTGQGGDEQYF. In DNA form, the CDR3 reads TGTGCCAGCAGCACCGGACAGGGAGGGGACGAGCAGTACTTC. The full variable domain, with the rest looked up from reference TRBV7-9 and TRBJ2-7, is DTGVSQNPRHKITKRGQNVTFRCDPISEHNRLYWYRQTLGQGPEFLTYFQNEAQLEKSRLLSDRFSAERPKGSFSTLEIQRTEQGDSAMYLCASSTGQGGDEQYFGPGTRLTVT.

The CDR3 is CSVELQGAYQETQYF. The CDR3 region has the DNA TGCAGCGTTGAGTTACAGGGGGCGTACCAAGAGACCCAGTACTTC. The chain joins TRBV29-1 to TRBJ2-5; 9 bases line up with TRBD1. The CDR3 loop spans 15 amino acids. The V gene's germline CDR1 is SQVTM and CDR2 ANQGSEA. V lost 3 bases and J lost 0; bases outside the gene matches: 5.

This chain uses TRBV3-1 with TRBJ2-7; TRBD2 is a possible D gene (5 bases). Trimming stripped 4 bases from V and 5 bases from J, with 21 bases between. CDR1 is LGHDT and CDR2 is YNNKEL in the germline V gene (reference sequence). This CDR3 is built from 16 residues. CDR3 in amino acids: CASSRLGGTLNHEQYF. Here the CDR3 DNA reads TGTGCCAGCAGCCGTCTAGGAGGTACCCTAAACCACGAGCAGTACTTC.

The CDR3, as DNA: TGTGCCAGCAGCTTAGCCTCACGGCAGTACTTC. It encodes CASSLASRQYF. The chain has TRBV7-2 and TRBJ2-7; D call uncertain. Germline-derived CDR1 and CDR2 are SGHTA and FQGNSA. V was cut by 0 bases and J by 9 bases, with 6 bases left in between. The CDR3 has 11 amino acids.

This clonotype was found a few times. The chain has TRBV20-1 and TRBJ2-7; 7 bases line up with TRBD1. Germline values: CDR1 DFQATT, CDR2 SNEGSKA (reference sequence). V lost 0 bases, J lost 0 bases, and 8 bases stayed unmatched. The CDR3 is 16 amino acids. Here the CDR3 DNA reads TGCAGTGCTAGAGATTACAGGGGCCCGAGCTCCTACGAGCAGTACTTC. Encoded protein: CSARDYRGPSSYEQYF.

This clonotype was seen only a few times. In nucleotides, the CDR3 is TGTGCCAGCAGCCCGAGAGTCGACAGGGGAAAGACCCAGTACTTC. It yields the protein CASSPRVDRGKTQYF. The V call is TRBV3-1, the J call TRBJ2-5; 8 bases are a match to TRBD1. The CDR3 loop spans 15 amino acids. J gave up 6 bases and V 4 bases, and 10 bases lay outside the gene matches. Germline CDR1 reads LGHDT; CDR2 reads YNNKEL (reference sequence).

This clonotype was seen a handful of times. This sequence joins TRBV11-2 and TRBJ2-1; D gene unclear. Between the trimmed V and J ends, which lost 0 bases and 1 base, there was a span of 13 bases. The CDR3 is 17 residues long. Germline CDR1 is SGHAT and CDR2 is FQNNGV. CDR3 in amino acids: CASSLDPSRPSYNEQFF. The CDR3 DNA follows: TGTGCCAGCAGCTTAGATCCGTCAAGGCCTTCCTACAATGAGCAGTTCTTC.

This clonotype was counted a few times. The V call is TRBV27, the J call TRBJ2-1; 7 positions agree with TRBD2. Germline V gene lookup returns CDR1 MNHEY and CDR2 SMNVEV (reference sequence). The CDR3 extends over 17 amino acids. Unmatched junction bases numbered 25, after V lost 5 bases and J lost 15 bases. CDR3 nucleotides: TGTGCCAGCAGTCCCTTCCCTGGCGGGAGCTCCTACAATGAGTTGTTCTTC. It translates to CASSPFPGGSSYNELFF.

As for this clonotype: A much larger clone differs from this one at a single base, so this may be a read error. The rearrangement links TRBV4-2 to TRBJ1-2; 7 bases are shared with TRBD1. The trim removed 4 bases at V and 6 bases at J, leaving 11 bases unmatched. This CDR3 has 15 amino acids. CDR1 is LGHNA and CDR2 is YNFKEQ in the germline V gene. The CDR3 nucleotides read TGTGCCAGCAGCCTAGAAGGGAAGGGGGCGCATGGCTACACCTTC. Its translation is CASSLEGKGAHGYTF.

For this clonotype: A read error is possible here, since a much larger clone lies one base away. The gene calls are TRBV5-6 and TRBJ2-6, with unresolved D. The CDR3 is 12 amino acids. The germline V gene encodes CDR1 SGHDT and CDR2 YYEEEE. CDR3 nucleotides: TGTGCCAGCATCTTGGGATACAACGTCCTGACTTTC. It codes for CASILGYNVLTF.

This rearrangement joins TRBV24-1 to TRBJ2-7; TRBD2 aligns across 10 bases. Germline-derived CDR1 and CDR2 are KGHDR and SFDVKD. The CDR3 is made up of 17 amino acids. Trimming at V came to 4 bases and at J to 5 bases, leaving 13 bases not matched to a gene. CDR3: CATSDNSPSGSLHEQYF. CDR3 bases: TGTGCCACCAGTGACAACTCTCCTAGCGGGAGCCTACACGAGCAGTACTTC.

The rearrangement joins TRBV6-1 to TRBJ2-7; a possible D gene is TRBD1 (5 bases). Trimming left V 7 bases short and J 3 bases short, with 19 bases between. Germline V CDR1 and CDR2: MNHNS, SASEGT. This CDR3 contains 15 residues. The CDR3 is CASTLSVGGHYEQYF. CDR3 DNA: TGTGCCAGCACCCTGTCGGTGGGCGGACACTACGAGCAGTACTTC.

The DNA for the CDR3 is TGTGCCAGCAGTGAAGGGACAGGCTTGAACACTGAAGCTTTCTTT. This codes for CASSEGTGLNTEAFF. The V and J genes are TRBV2 and TRBJ1-1; 7 nucleotides align to TRBD1. Trimming removed 1 base from V and 0 bases from J; junction bases left unmatched: 2. This CDR3 has 15 residues. Germline CDR1 reads SNHLY; CDR2 reads FYNNEI.

The chain uses TRBV7-8 and TRBJ2-7; 12 bases fit TRBD2. Trimming at V came to 8 bases and at J to 4 bases, leaving 3 bases not matched to a gene. The CDR3 runs to 13 residues. CDR1 is SGHVS, CDR2 FQNEAQ, per germline. CDR3 nucleotides: TGTGCCAGCCAACTAGCGGGAGGTTACGAGCAGTACTTC. This codes for CASQLAGGYEQYF.

The sample holds a few counts of this clonotype. The CDR3 DNA reads as TGTGCCAGCAGAGGCAGCTCTGGAGAGACCCAGTACTTC. The encoded protein is CASRGSSGETQYF. The chain is built from TRBV5-6 and TRBJ2-5; D not resolved. CDR3 length: 13 residues. V was cut by 5 bases and J by 4 bases, with 12 bases left in between. Germline CDR1 SGHDT, CDR2 YYEEEE.

This clonotype was detected ten times or more. The rearrangement uses TRBV5-1 and TRBJ2-5, with a possible D match to TRBD1 (6 bases). Germline CDR1 and CDR2: SGHRS and YFSETQ. V lost 5 bases to trimming and J lost 1 base, with 9 bases between them. The CDR3 has 13 residues. CDR3 bases: TGCGCCAGCAGACAGGGCCTCCAAGAGACCCAGTACTTC. Translated: CASRQGLQETQYF.

The chain couples TRBV20-1 to TRBJ1-2; D is perhaps TRBD1 (5 bases). The CDR3 extends over 12 amino acids. Germline CDR1 and CDR2: DFQATT and SNEGSKA (reference sequence). CDR3 sequence (DNA): TGCAGCCCCAGGGAGGGGAACTATGGCTACACCTTC. Amino acids: CSPREGNYGYTF.

This clonotype was observed many times. The chain recombines TRBV20-1 with TRBJ1-6; D unresolved. The CDR3 is 15 residues long. V was trimmed by 0 bases and J by 9 bases, leaving 15 bases between them. Per germline, CDR1 DFQATT and CDR2 SNEGSKA (reference sequence). This CDR3 is CSAREKSSFGSPLHF. The CDR3 region has the DNA TGCAGTGCTAGAGAAAAAAGTTCTTTTGGTTCACCCCTCCACTTT.

The chain joins TRBV12-3 or TRBV12-4 to TRBJ2-5; 7 nucleotides match TRBD2. This CDR3 spans 13 amino acids. The V and J ends lost 6 bases and 1 base, in that order; junction bases with no gene match: 2. The CDR3 nucleotides read TGTGCCAGCAGAAGACTAGCCCAAGAGACCCAGTACTTC. Translated, it gives CASRRLAQETQYF.